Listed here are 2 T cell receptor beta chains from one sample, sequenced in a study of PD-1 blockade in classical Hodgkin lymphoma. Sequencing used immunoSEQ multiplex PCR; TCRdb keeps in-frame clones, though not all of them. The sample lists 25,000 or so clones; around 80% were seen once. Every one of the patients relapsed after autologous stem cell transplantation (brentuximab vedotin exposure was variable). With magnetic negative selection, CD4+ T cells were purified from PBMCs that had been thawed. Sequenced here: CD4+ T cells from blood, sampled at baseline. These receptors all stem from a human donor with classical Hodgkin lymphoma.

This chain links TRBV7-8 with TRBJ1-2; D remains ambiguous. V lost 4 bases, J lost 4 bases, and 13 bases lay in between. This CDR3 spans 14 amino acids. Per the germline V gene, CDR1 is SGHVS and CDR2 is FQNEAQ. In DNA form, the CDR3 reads TGTGCCAGCAGCTCAACCCGGGAGGGCTATGGCTACACCTTC. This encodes CASSSTREGYGYTF.

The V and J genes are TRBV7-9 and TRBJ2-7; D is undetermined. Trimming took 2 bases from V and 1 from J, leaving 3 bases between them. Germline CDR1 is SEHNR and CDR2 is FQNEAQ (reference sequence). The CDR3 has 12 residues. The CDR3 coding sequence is TGTGCCAGCAGCTTACATTCCTACGAGCAGTACTTC. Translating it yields CASSLHSYEQYF.